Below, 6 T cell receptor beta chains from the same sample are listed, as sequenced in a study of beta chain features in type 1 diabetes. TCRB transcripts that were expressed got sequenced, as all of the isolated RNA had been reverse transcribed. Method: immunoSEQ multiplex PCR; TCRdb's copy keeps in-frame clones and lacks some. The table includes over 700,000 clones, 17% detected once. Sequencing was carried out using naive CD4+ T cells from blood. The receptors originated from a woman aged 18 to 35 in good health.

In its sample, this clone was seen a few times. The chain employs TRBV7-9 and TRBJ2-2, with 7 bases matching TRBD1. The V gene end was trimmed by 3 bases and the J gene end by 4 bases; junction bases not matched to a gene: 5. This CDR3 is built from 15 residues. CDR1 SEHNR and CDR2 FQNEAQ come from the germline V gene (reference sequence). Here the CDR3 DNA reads TGTGCCAGCAGCTTGGGGGACAGATTCACCGGGGAGCTGTTTTTT. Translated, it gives CASSLGDRFTGELFF.

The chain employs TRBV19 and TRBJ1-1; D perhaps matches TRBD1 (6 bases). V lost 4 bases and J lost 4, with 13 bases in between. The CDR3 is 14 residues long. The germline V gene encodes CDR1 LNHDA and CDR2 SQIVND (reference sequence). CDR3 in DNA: TGTGCCAGTAGTACACAGGGATGGAGCACTGAAGCTTTCTTT. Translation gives CASSTQGWSTEAFF.

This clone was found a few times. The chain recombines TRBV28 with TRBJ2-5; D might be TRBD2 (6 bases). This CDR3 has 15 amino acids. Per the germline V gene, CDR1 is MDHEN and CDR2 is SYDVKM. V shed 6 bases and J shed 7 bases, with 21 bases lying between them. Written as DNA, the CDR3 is TGTGCCAGCAGGGGACGCTGGGGAGGCAGTCGGACCCAGTACTTC. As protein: CASRGRWGGSRTQYF.

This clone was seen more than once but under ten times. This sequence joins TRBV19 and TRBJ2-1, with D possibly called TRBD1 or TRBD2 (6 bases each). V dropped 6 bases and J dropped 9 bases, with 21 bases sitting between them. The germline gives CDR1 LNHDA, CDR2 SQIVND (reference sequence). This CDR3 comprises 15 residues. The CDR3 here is CASRTTGFRESEQFF. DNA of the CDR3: TGTGCCAGTAGGACAACAGGGTTTCGGGAGTCTGAGCAGTTCTTC.

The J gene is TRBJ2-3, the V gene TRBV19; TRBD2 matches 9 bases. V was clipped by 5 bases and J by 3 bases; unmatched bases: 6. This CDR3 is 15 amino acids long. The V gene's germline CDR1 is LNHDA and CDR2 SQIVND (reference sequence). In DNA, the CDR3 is TGTGCCAGTAGTCGGTTAGCGGGAGTTACAGATACGCAGTATTTT. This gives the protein CASSRLAGVTDTQYF.

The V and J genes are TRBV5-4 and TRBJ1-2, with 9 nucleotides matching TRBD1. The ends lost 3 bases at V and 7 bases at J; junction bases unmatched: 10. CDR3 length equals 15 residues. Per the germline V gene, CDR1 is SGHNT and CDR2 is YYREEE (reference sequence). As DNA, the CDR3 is TGTGCCAGCAGCTGGGACAGGGACCCCCGGGGTGGCTACACCTTC. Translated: CASSWDRDPRGGYTF.